Shown below are 28 T cell receptor beta chains from a single sample sequenced in a study of cytomegalovirus exposure and HLA in healthy donors (dated by TCRdb to 2016 to 2017). Library preparation employed the immunoSEQ multiplex PCR assay. A mixture of 60 forward primers for TCR Vbeta segments and 13 reverse primers for TCR Jbeta segments was used in the multiplex PCR. The table was pulled from immuneACCESS by TCRdb, which kept in-frame rearrangements only. Such tables lose some clones; where checked, under half of the loss comes from unresolved V genes, and the rest has no known cause. The sample table contains 120,000 or so clones; only one count was recorded for approximately 75% of them. The ten largest clones represent 3.5% to 4.5% of the sample. The material sequenced was PBMCs. The receptor source for this set is a young man in good health and CMV-seronegative.

For this clone: Germline is not matched at one junction end, which may reflect a read error. CDR3 sequence reads: CSSSQYQTGAGGYTF. For the CDR3, the DNA is TGTTCCAGCAGCCAGTACCAGACAGGGGCGGGTGGCTACACCTTC. The V and J genes are TRBV7-9 and TRBJ1-2; 8 bases are a match to TRBD1. This CDR3 has 15 amino acids. The V gene's germline CDR1 is SEHNR and CDR2 FQNEAQ (reference sequence).

Only one count was recorded for this clone. The junction departs from germline at one end; a sequencing error may be responsible. The chain uses TRBV5-6 and TRBJ1-6; D not resolved. CDR1 and CDR2 (germline): SGHDT, YYEEEE. This CDR3 has 15 residues. This chain's CDR3 is CAGSLAMGSGSPLHF. For the CDR3, the DNA is TGTGCCGGCAGCTTGGCCATGGGGAGTGGTTCACCCCTCCACTTT.

The table lists this clone with a count of one. This chain joins TRBV11-3 and TRBJ2-5; 10 bases line up with TRBD2. The CDR3 covers 14 residues. The germline CDR1 and CDR2 sequences are SGHNT and YENEEA. Trimming cost V 8 bases and J 2 bases; bases outside gene matches: 5. The CDR3 protein is CASGLAGEQETQYF. The CDR3 nucleotides read TGTGCCAGCGGCCTAGCGGGGGAACAAGAGACCCAGTACTTC. The full variable domain, in which reference TRBV11-3 and TRBJ2-5 provide the parts outside the CDR3, is EAGVVQSPRYKIIEKKQPVAFWCNPISGHNTLYWYLQNLGQGPELLIRYENEEAVDDSQLPKDRFSAERLKGVDSTLKIQPAELGDSAVYLCASGLAGEQETQYFGPGTRLLVL.

The chain is built from TRBV4-3 and TRBJ2-5; D gene uncertain. Trimming pared 4 bases from V and 2 bases from J, leaving 17 bases between. The germline CDR1 and CDR2 sequences are LGHNA and YSLEER. The CDR3 consists of 16 residues. The DNA of the CDR3 is TGCGCCAGCAGCCGCCTCAGTGGCAGAGGACAAGAGACCCAGTACTTC. This gives the protein CASSRLSGRGQETQYF.

The chain is built from TRBV9 and TRBJ2-5, with TRBD2 identical over 10 bases. From germline, CDR1 is SGDLS and CDR2 YYNGEE. This CDR3 is built from 18 residues. Losses at the gene ends were 4 bases for V and 4 bases for J; bases not matched to a gene: 16. In DNA form, the CDR3 reads TGTGCCAGCAGCCCAAAACCATCCGGGACTAGCGCCTTAGAGACCCAGTACTTC. Residues: CASSPKPSGTSALETQYF.

This chain connects TRBV18 to TRBJ1-1; the D gene is possibly TRBD1 (5 bases). V was shortened by 3 bases and J by 2 bases, with 13 bases between the two germline ends. Germline V gene data show CDR1 as KGHSH and CDR2 as LQKENI. The CDR3 length is 15 residues. The DNA of the CDR3 is TGTGCCAGCTCACCGAGTCCGGGACTCAACACTGAAGCTTTCTTT. Amino acid sequence: CASSPSPGLNTEAFF.

The chain has TRBV5-1 and TRBJ1-6; unclear D gene. From germline, CDR1 is SGHRS and CDR2 YFSETQ. The CDR3 sequence is 13 residues long. V was cut by 4 bases and J by 7 bases, with 9 bases left in between. CDR3 amino acids: CASSKRQNSPLHF. The CDR3 DNA follows: TGCGCCAGCAGCAAAAGACAAAATTCACCCCTCCACTTT.

V is TRBV28 and J is TRBJ2-7; D is possibly TRBD1 (6 bases). The ends were cut back, 4 bases at V and 7 bases at J, with 17 bases in the middle. This CDR3 contains 14 residues. Germline values: CDR1 MDHEN, CDR2 SYDVKM. CDR3 sequence reads: CASSSWTARGEQYF. For the CDR3, the DNA is TGTGCCAGCAGTTCTTGGACAGCCCGGGGAGAGCAGTACTTC.

The rearrangement joins TRBV9 to TRBJ2-3; 11 bases map to TRBD2. Trimming removed 3 bases from V and 7 bases from J; junction bases left unmatched: 10. Germline CDR1 and CDR2: SGDLS and YYNGEE. This CDR3 is 16 amino acids long. The CDR3 nucleotides read TGTGCCAGCAGCGCCGCTAGCGGGGGGCTGGTAAATACGCAGTATTTT. It yields the protein CASSAASGGLVNTQYF. The full variable domain, with the rest looked up from reference TRBV9 and TRBJ2-3, is DSGVTQTPKHLITATGQRVTLRCSPRSGDLSVYWYQQSLDQGLQFLIQYYNGEERAKGNILERFSAQQFPDLHSELNLSSLELGDSALYFCASSAASGGLVNTQYFGPGTRLTVL.

With regard to this clone: One end of the junction is discordant with germline, which a read error may explain. V usage is TRBV7-7 and J usage is TRBJ1-1; 8 bases align to TRBD1. The CDR3 runs to 14 residues. CDR1 is SSHAT and CDR2 is FNYEAQ in the germline V gene (reference sequence). This CDR3 reads CASSPQGEETEAFF. CDR3 DNA: TGTGCTAGCAGCCCACAGGGGGAGGAAACTGAAGCTTTCTTT.

The chain combines TRBV6-6 with TRBJ1-2; no definite D call. This CDR3 comprises 12 residues. The germline CDR1 and CDR2 sequences are MNHNY and SVGAGI (reference sequence). Deletions cut 6 bases from V and 8 bases from J, with 13 bases between. The CDR3 sequence is CASRSGVEGYTF. In DNA form, the CDR3 reads TGTGCCAGCAGATCCGGAGTGGAGGGCTACACCTTC.

The chain uses TRBV19 and TRBJ2-3, with TRBD1 identical over 7 bases. Germline V gene data show CDR1 as LNHDA and CDR2 as SQIVND (reference sequence). Trimming cost V 7 bases and J 3 bases; bases outside gene matches: 19. CDR3 size: 18 residues. This chain's CDR3 is CASNRKQGPRSKTDTQYF. CDR3 DNA sequence: TGTGCCAGTAATCGAAAACAGGGGCCGAGATCAAAAACAGATACGCAGTATTTT. Looking up the rest from reference TRBV19 and TRBJ2-3 gives the full variable domain: DGGITQSPKYLFRKEGQNVTLSCEQNLNHDAMYWYRQDPGQGLRLIYYSQIVNDFQKGDIAEGYSVSREKKESFPLTVTSAQKNPTAFYLCASNRKQGPRSKTDTQYFGPGTRLTVL.

The rearrangement joins TRBV7-2 to TRBJ1-1; 9 nucleotides align to TRBD1. This CDR3 has 14 amino acids. The V segment lost 6 bases and the J segment 5 bases; nucleotides outside the gene matches: 7. CDR1 and CDR2 from the germline V gene are SGHTA and FQGNSA. The CDR3 sequence: CASRVGTGYTEAFF. The CDR3 region has the DNA TGTGCCAGCAGAGTGGGGACAGGGTATACTGAAGCTTTCTTT.

The chain links TRBV5-1 to TRBJ2-3, with 9 bases aligning to TRBD2. V trimming: 7 bases; J trimming: 3 bases; junction bases outside the gene matches: 3. The CDR3 length is 13 residues. CDR1 SGHRS and CDR2 YFSETQ come from the germline V gene. The CDR3 loop reads CASGRGGTDTQYF. CDR3 in DNA: TGCGCCAGCGGGCGGGGGGGTACAGATACGCAGTATTTT.

This clone was detected only a few times. This chain connects TRBV7-9 to TRBJ1-1, with a possible D match to TRBD1 (5 bases). Looked up from germline, CDR1 is SEHNR and CDR2 is FQNEAQ (reference sequence). This CDR3 has 15 residues. The V gene lost 1 base and the J gene lost 0 bases, with 9 bases spanning the gap. CDR3 in DNA: TGTGCCAGCAGCTTAGACAGGCAGTTGAACACTGAAGCTTTCTTT. Translated, it gives CASSLDRQLNTEAFF.

The V gene is TRBV7-3, the J gene TRBJ2-2; 9 bases are shared with TRBD2. CDR1 and CDR2 (germline): SGHTA, FQGTGA. This CDR3 region has 15 residues. The V segment lost 4 bases and the J segment 7 bases; nucleotides outside the gene matches: 7. The CDR3 sequence: CASSSSGGWSGELFF. CDR3 bases: TGTGCCAGCAGCTCCAGCGGGGGGTGGAGCGGGGAGCTGTTTTTT.

The V gene is TRBV6-1, the J gene TRBJ1-4; D uncertain. Trimming took off 7 bases at V and 4 bases at J, with 13 bases between the two ends. This CDR3 spans 14 amino acids. CDR1 and CDR2 (germline): MNHNS, SASEGT. CDR3 bases: TGTGCCAGCAAGGTCAGCGGAAATAATGAAAAACTGTTTTTT. This encodes CASKVSGNNEKLFF.

The J gene is TRBJ2-2, the V gene TRBV5-1, with 9 bases that match TRBD1. The V and J ends lost 3 bases and 10 bases, in that order; junction bases with no gene match: 22. CDR3 length equals 19 residues. Germline V lookup: CDR1 SGHRS, CDR2 YFSETQ. This chain's CDR3 is CASSSGTTGGAFVTEELFF. In DNA, the CDR3 is TGCGCCAGCAGCTCAGGGACTACAGGGGGCGCATTTGTCACGGAGGAGCTGTTTTTT.

The genes are TRBV5-1 and TRBJ2-1, with TRBD1 as a possible D gene (6 bases). Trimming removed 7 bases at V and 6 bases at J, with 17 bases between. The CDR3 is 14 residues long. Germline values: CDR1 SGHRS, CDR2 YFSETQ. Here the CDR3 reads CASGPGVPRNEQFF. In DNA, the CDR3 is TGCGCCAGCGGTCCAGGGGTACCGCGCAATGAGCAGTTCTTC.

The J gene is TRBJ2-1, the V gene TRBV7-9, with 8 bases lining up with TRBD2. The J segment lost 6 bases and the V segment lost 6 bases, leaving 7 bases of the junction unmatched. The CDR3 is made up of 14 amino acids. The germline gives CDR1 SEHNR, CDR2 FQNEAQ (reference sequence). The CDR3: CASRWLAGLNEQFF. CDR3 nucleotides: TGTGCCAGCAGATGGCTAGCGGGTCTCAATGAGCAGTTCTTC.

This clone was counted once. The chain combines TRBV5-1 with TRBJ1-1; perhaps TRBD1 as D (6 bases). CDR1 and CDR2 (germline): SGHRS, YFSETQ. With 0 bases removed from V and 5 bases from J, the gap between germline ends came to 11 bases. The CDR3 length is 14 residues. CDR3 bases: TGCGCCAGCAGCTTGGAGGGAAGGGGGACTGAAGCTTTCTTT. It encodes CASSLEGRGTEAFF. The full variable domain, completed using reference TRBV5-1 and TRBJ1-1, is KAGVTQTPRYLIKTRGQQVTLSCSPISGHRSVSWYQQTPGQGLQFLFEYFSETQRNKGNFPGRFSGRQFSNSRSEMNVSTLELGDSALYLCASSLEGRGTEAFFGQGTRLTVV.

This clone has only one observation. The rearrangement links TRBV7-9 to TRBJ1-2; 10 bases agree with TRBD1. Trimming took 5 bases from V and 3 from J; bases not matched to a gene: 15. The CDR3 runs to 18 residues. The germline CDR1 and CDR2 sequences are SEHNR and FQNEAQ (reference sequence). The CDR3 region is CASSRKSGTGDPYYGYTF. CDR3 nucleotide sequence: TGTGCCAGCAGCCGGAAATCCGGGACAGGGGACCCCTACTATGGCTACACCTTC.

This clone was observed a few times. The chain joins TRBV5-6 to TRBJ1-1, with D unclear. The germline V gene has CDR1 SGHDT and CDR2 YYEEEE. This CDR3 spans 14 amino acids. Trimming cost V 4 bases and J 0 bases, with 10 bases left between them. CDR3: CASSRGWMNTEAFF. In DNA, the CDR3 is TGTGCCAGCAGCCGAGGGTGGATGAACACTGAAGCTTTCTTT.

The sample holds one count of this clone. The chain employs TRBV5-1 and TRBJ1-2; D might be TRBD1 (5 bases). This CDR3 is built from 15 residues. Germline loops: CDR1 SGHRS, CDR2 YFSETQ. The V end was cut by 0 bases, the J end by 0 bases, with 9 bases between. CDR3: CASSLVSGTNYGYTF. The CDR3 DNA follows: TGCGCCAGCAGCTTGGTGTCAGGGACTAACTATGGCTACACCTTC.

The chain is built from TRBV11-2 and TRBJ2-1; TRBD2 aligns across 15 bases. CDR3 length equals 15 residues. The germline gives CDR1 SGHAT, CDR2 FQNNGV. With V trimmed by 5 bases and J by 9 bases, 5 bases remained unmatched. The CDR3, as DNA: TGTGCCAGCAGCCCCGGACTAGCGGGGGGGGTTGAGCAGTTCTTC. It translates to CASSPGLAGGVEQFF.

In this sample, this clone turned up a few times. The V gene is TRBV6-5, the J gene TRBJ1-4; 10 nucleotides align to TRBD1. V lost 5 bases to trimming and J lost 7 bases; unmatched junction nucleotides: 4. The CDR3 spans 14 residues. Germline V gene lookup returns CDR1 MNHEY and CDR2 SVGAGI. The CDR3 here is CASSRDRGSEKLFF. DNA for the CDR3: TGTGCCAGCAGTCGGGACAGGGGAAGTGAAAAACTGTTTTTT.

The V call is TRBV5-1, the J call TRBJ2-1; TRBD2 might be the D (6 bases). The V gene's germline CDR1 is SGHRS and CDR2 YFSETQ. Trimming left V 2 bases short and J 6 bases short, with 9 bases between. The CDR3 contains 13 residues. CDR3 amino acids: CASSLSSANEQFF. The CDR3 region has the DNA TGCGCCAGCAGCTTATCTAGCGCCAATGAGCAGTTCTTC.

J is TRBJ2-5 and V is TRBV7-2, with TRBD2 identical over 7 bases. CDR1 is SGHTA, CDR2 FQGNSA, per germline. V lost 5 bases to trimming and J lost 0 bases; unmatched junction nucleotides: 6. The CDR3 runs 15 residues. CDR3 DNA: TGTGCCAGCAGCCTCTATGGGGGGGACCAAGAGACCCAGTACTTC. The encoded protein is CASSLYGGDQETQYF.